This T cell receptor (beta chain) stems from a study of CD8 T cells in ankylosing spondylitis. TCRdb reprocessed the 5' RACE reads with MiXCR, giving one entry per CDR3 protein. In the table there are approximately 180,000 distinct CDR3 sequences, 15% to 20% of which are singletons. Germline V lookup: CDR1 LNHNV, CDR2 YYDKDF (reference sequence). V was clipped by 3 bases and J by 6 bases, with 9 bases between them. There are 13 residues in the CDR3. General study results and limits: Matched ankylosing spondylitis synovial fluid reportedly contained a significantly enriched population of disease-linked clones.

Concerning this clonotype: Its antigen remains unknown.

The chain links TRBV15 to TRBJ1-5; D gene ambiguous. Sample: blood, either unsorted or a sorted T cell fraction (not recorded which). The source of this sequence is a male donor under 30 with ankylosing spondylitis or in good health (not recorded which). CDR3 in amino acids: CATSSGGSQPQHF. Written as DNA, the CDR3 is TGTGCCACCAGCAGTGGAGGTAGTCAGCCCCAGCATTTT.